This entry concerns a single T cell receptor (beta chain). Its antigen is currently unknown. Assay: immunoSEQ multiplex PCR; the TCRdb copy retains only in-frame clones and omits some. The sample lists some 120,000 clones; around 90% were seen once. This sample was taken from a study of graft-versus-host responses after intestinal transplantation. Study background: All of the recipients had induction that used anti-thymocyte globulin, then tacrolimus and steroids for three to four years.

Germline CDR1 is MGHRA and CDR2 is YSYEKL. This CDR3 is built from 16 residues. Between the trimmed V and J ends, which lost 0 bases and 5 bases, there was a span of 14 bases. This specimen was unstimulated CD4+ T cells sorted from spleen or lymph node cells, taken before intestinal transplant. This chain connects TRBV4-1 to TRBJ1-5, with D possibly being TRBD1 (5 bases). This receptor was taken from a human donor who received an intestinal transplant. Here the CDR3 reads CASSQEYGDRDQPQHF. CDR3 bases: TGCGCCAGCAGCCAAGAGTACGGGGACCGGGATCAGCCCCAGCATTTT.